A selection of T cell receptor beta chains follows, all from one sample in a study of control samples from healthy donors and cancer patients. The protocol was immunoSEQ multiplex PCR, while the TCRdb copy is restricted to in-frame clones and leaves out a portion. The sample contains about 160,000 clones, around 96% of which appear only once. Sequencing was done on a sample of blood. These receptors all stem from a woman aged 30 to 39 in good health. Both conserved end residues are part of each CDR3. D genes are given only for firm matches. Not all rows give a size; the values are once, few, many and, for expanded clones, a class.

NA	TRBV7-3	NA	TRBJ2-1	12	CASSLEGNEQFF
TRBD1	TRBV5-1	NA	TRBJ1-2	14	CASSTGGTEPGYTF
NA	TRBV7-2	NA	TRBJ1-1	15	CASSLEMGMNTEAFF
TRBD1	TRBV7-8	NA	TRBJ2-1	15	CASSRGTDSYNEQFF
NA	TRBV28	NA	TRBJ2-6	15	CASSYEVSGANVLTF
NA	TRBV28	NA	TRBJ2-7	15	CASSSPGDGPYEQYF
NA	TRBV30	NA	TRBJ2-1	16	CAWSLVGSGSYNEQFF
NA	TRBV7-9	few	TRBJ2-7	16	CASSPTAGLTSHEQYF
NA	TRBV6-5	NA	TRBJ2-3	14	CASSTRDPADTQYF
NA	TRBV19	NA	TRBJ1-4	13	CASSIEMTGGLFF
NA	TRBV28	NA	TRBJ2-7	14	CASTLTVPPYEQYF
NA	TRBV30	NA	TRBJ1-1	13	CAWTRRTNTEAFF
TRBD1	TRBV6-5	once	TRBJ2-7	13	CASRWTGTNEQYF
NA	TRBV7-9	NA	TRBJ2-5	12	CASSLAPETQYF
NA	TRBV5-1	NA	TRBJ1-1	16	CASSSRQASARFEAFF
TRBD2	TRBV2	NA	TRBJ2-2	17	CASFGTSGRRNGGELFF
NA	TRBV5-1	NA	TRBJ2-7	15	CASSLVAAAGYEQYF
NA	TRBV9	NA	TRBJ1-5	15	CASSAGGTRYQPQHF
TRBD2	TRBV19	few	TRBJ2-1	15	CASSPTSGPGNEQFF
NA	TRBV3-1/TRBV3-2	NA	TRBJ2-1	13	CASSQVRNNEQFF
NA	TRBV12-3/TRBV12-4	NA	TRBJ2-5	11	CASSLRETQYF
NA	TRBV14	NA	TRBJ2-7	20	CASSGWEDTRLPRSSYEQYF
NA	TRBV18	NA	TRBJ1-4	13	CASSPGAVEKLFF
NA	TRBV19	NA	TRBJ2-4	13	CASSTIQGRVQYF
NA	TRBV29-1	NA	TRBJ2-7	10	CSVAGDEQYF
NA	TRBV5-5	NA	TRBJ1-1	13	CASSLWENTEAFF
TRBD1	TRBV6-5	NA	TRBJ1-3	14	CASTETGLGNTIYF
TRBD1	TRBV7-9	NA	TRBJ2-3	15	CASSFSGTGTDTQYF
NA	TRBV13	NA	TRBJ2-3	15	CASSLGRYSTDTQYF
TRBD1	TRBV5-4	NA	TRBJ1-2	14	CASSLVGTGNGYTF
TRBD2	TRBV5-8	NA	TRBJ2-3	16	CASSPSSGGWVDTQYF
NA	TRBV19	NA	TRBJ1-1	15	CASNFPLTGNTEAFF